These 16 T cell receptor beta chains were sequenced from one sample in a study of T cells in Graves' hyperthyroidism and ophthalmopathy (dated by TCRdb to about 2019). Libraries were made using multiplex PCR. TCRdb names Illumina HiSeq 2000 as the instrument used. The TCR beta CDR3 regions were amplified from the RNA transcripts. The first round of RT-PCR for the TCR CDR3 was performed with the HTBI primer set and the Qiagen OneStep RT-PCR kit. TCRdb reprocessed the public reads (quality trimming at Q25 with fastp, clone calling with MiXCR) and kept in-frame beta chains. Entries are consolidated by CDR3 protein sequence, retaining the most common genes and DNA. This sample lists around 400,000 distinct CDR3 sequences; 13% were detected once. 9.2% of the sample rests with the top ten. Sequences were obtained from blood. The source is a woman aged 18-29 years with Graves' hyperthyroidism.

At least ten counts were recorded for this clonotype. This chain links TRBV6-2 or TRBV6-3 with TRBJ2-1; perhaps TRBD2 as D (6 bases). V lost 11 bases and J lost 10, with 24 bases in between. The CDR3 runs 14 residues. Germline V gives CDR1 MNHEY, CDR2 SVGEGT. The CDR3 here is CASRDLPQQSEQFF. CDR3 coding DNA: TGTGCCTCGCGGGACCTCCCTCAGCAATCGGAGCAGTTCTTC.

This clonotype was seen many times. The chain links TRBV20-1 to TRBJ1-1, with TRBD1 matching 7 bases. This CDR3 region has 15 residues. The germline CDR1 and CDR2 sequences are DFQATT and SNEGSKA (reference sequence). The V segment lost 4 bases and the J segment 1 base; nucleotides outside the gene matches: 9. The CDR3: CSAILPGTANTEAFF. The CDR3 region has the DNA TGCAGTGCTATCCTCCCCGGGACAGCGAACACTGAAGCTTTCTTT.

Ten or more counts support this clonotype. V is TRBV29-1 and J is TRBJ1-1; D is perhaps TRBD1 (5 bases). CDR3 length: 13 residues. Germline V gene data show CDR1 as SQVTM and CDR2 as ANQGSEA. V lost 6 bases to trimming and J lost 3 bases, with 14 bases between them. The CDR3, as DNA: TGCAGCGTAGGGACCGACACTTACACTGAAGCTTTCTTT. Residues: CSVGTDTYTEAFF.

This clonotype was detected many times. V and J are TRBV2 and TRBJ1-1, with TRBD1 as a possible D gene (5 bases). Per germline, CDR1 SNHLY and CDR2 FYNNEI. V was cut by 6 bases and J by 1 base, with 12 bases left in between. This CDR3 is 14 amino acids long. CDR3: CASSLDRRNTEAFF. The CDR3 bases are TGTGCCAGCAGCCTCGACAGACGGAACACTGAAGCTTTCTTT.

This clonotype occurred many times. The chain uses TRBV2 and TRBJ2-3, with TRBD1 as a possible D gene (5 bases). V was pared by 7 bases and J by 5 bases, with 22 bases between. This CDR3 is built from 16 residues. The germline gives CDR1 SNHLY, CDR2 FYNNEI. CDR3 protein: CASTNPAGSFGDTQYF. The CDR3 bases are TGTGCCAGCACCAACCCGGCAGGGTCTTTTGGAGATACGCAGTATTTT.

This chain joins TRBV16 and TRBJ1-5, with TRBD1 identical over 11 bases. There are 16 residues in the CDR3. In germline, CDR1 is KGHSY, CDR2 FQNENV. The trim removed 1 base at V and 6 bases at J, leaving 5 bases unmatched. This chain's CDR3 is CASSQWGQGEGQPQHF. DNA for the CDR3: TGTGCCAGCAGCCAATGGGGACAGGGGGAAGGTCAGCCCCAGCATTTT.

This clonotype was recorded a few times. The chain is built from TRBV19 and TRBJ2-1; weak D call: TRBD1 (5 bases). Between the trimmed V and J ends, which lost 5 bases and 2 bases, there was a span of 19 bases. This CDR3 is built from 17 residues. The germline CDR1 and CDR2 sequences are LNHDA and SQIVND (reference sequence). CDR3 amino acids: CASSPQAKAFAYNEQFF. CDR3 DNA: TGTGCCAGTAGTCCACAGGCTAAAGCCTTCGCCTACAATGAGCAGTTCTTC.

The sample holds many counts of this clonotype. This sequence joins TRBV19 and TRBJ2-1, with 7 bases matching TRBD1. The V and J ends lost 1 base and 3 bases, in that order; junction bases with no gene match: 3. Germline assignment: CDR1 LNHDA and CDR2 SQIVND (reference sequence). The CDR3 consists of 15 residues. CDR3 nucleotides: TGTGCCAGTAGTATAGCTAGGGGGCTCTACAATGAGCAGTTCTTC. This codes for CASSIARGLYNEQFF.

This clonotype occurred many times. The chain couples TRBV2 to TRBJ2-7; D tentatively reads TRBD1 or TRBD2 (5 bases each). The CDR3 runs 14 residues. V gave up 6 bases and J gave up 3 bases, with 15 bases separating them. Germline lookup yields CDR1 SNHLY and CDR2 FYNNEI. CDR3 in DNA: TGTGCCAGCAGAGGGACCAGGGTTCACTACGAGCAGTACTTC. Residues: CASRGTRVHYEQYF. The variable domain in full, with the rest retrieved from reference TRBV2 and TRBJ2-7, is EPEVTQTPSHQVTQMGQEVILRCVPISNHLYFYWYRQILGQKVEFLVSFYNNEISEKSEIFDDQFSVERPDGSNFTLKIRSTKLEDSAMYFCASRGTRVHYEQYFGPGTRLTVT.

This clonotype was detected ten times or more. This chain links TRBV28 with TRBJ1-5; D remains ambiguous. The CDR3 totals 14 residues. The V gene's germline CDR1 is MDHEN and CDR2 SYDVKM. V dropped 7 bases and J dropped 0 bases, with 10 bases sitting between them. CDR3 DNA: TGTGCCAGCATAGAAGGGTATAGCAATCAGCCCCAGCATTTT. Amino acid sequence: CASIEGYSNQPQHF.

The sample holds many counts of this clonotype. The rearrangement uses TRBV7-8 and TRBJ2-7, with 10 bases matching TRBD2. The germline V gene encodes CDR1 SGHVS and CDR2 FQNEAQ. CDR3 length: 15 amino acids. Trimming cost V 4 bases and J 0 bases; bases outside gene matches: 3. The DNA for the CDR3 is TGTGCCAGCAGCTCTAGCGGGAGAGACTCCTACGAGCAGTACTTC. As protein: CASSSSGRDSYEQYF.

CDR3 bases: TGCGCCAGCAGCTTGGATTGGAACACTGAAGCTTTCTTT. It translates to CASSLDWNTEAFF. The gene calls are TRBV5-1 and TRBJ1-1; D is unclear. From germline, CDR1 is SGHRS and CDR2 YFSETQ. The CDR3 spans 13 residues. Trimming removed 0 bases from V and 1 base from J, with 4 bases in between. Looking up the rest from reference TRBV5-1 and TRBJ1-1 gives the full variable domain: KAGVTQTPRYLIKTRGQQVTLSCSPISGHRSVSWYQQTPGQGLQFLFEYFSETQRNKGNFPGRFSGRQFSNSRSEMNVSTLELGDSALYLCASSLDWNTEAFFGQGTRLTVV.

This clonotype was recorded a few times. This chain uses TRBV16 with TRBJ2-2; D is ambiguous. CDR3 length: 16 residues. The germline V gene encodes CDR1 KGHSY and CDR2 FQNENV. The germline V and J ends were trimmed by 7 bases and 2 bases, with 17 bases remaining between them. CDR3 nucleotides: TGTGCCAGCATCCCGAGCGTCCGCGTAAACACCGGGGAGCTGTTTTTT. Its protein product is CASIPSVRVNTGELFF.

In its sample, this clonotype was seen many times. The V and J genes are TRBV4-1 and TRBJ2-5, with D maybe TRBD2 (5 bases). Germline V gives CDR1 MGHRA, CDR2 YSYEKL. The CDR3 covers 15 residues. V dropped 0 bases and J dropped 5 bases, with 13 bases sitting between them. CDR3 sequence reads: CASSQDGTRGETQYF. CDR3 coding DNA: TGCGCCAGCAGCCAAGACGGAACTCGAGGGGAGACCCAGTACTTC.

Ten or more counts support this clonotype. CDR3 nucleotide sequence: TGTGCCAGCAGCCACAATGTAGCAGGGGACTGGATCACTGAAGCTTTCTTT. Translation gives CASSHNVAGDWITEAFF. The genes are TRBV12-3 or TRBV12-4 and TRBJ1-1, with D perhaps TRBD1 (6 bases). The CDR3 covers 17 residues. The ends were cut back, 6 bases at V and 4 bases at J, with 24 bases in the middle.

This clonotype was found many times. J is TRBJ2-5 and V is TRBV7-2, with D unresolved. The CDR3 is 14 amino acids. V was cut by 0 bases and J by 6 bases, with 11 bases left in between. Germline CDR1 SGHTA, CDR2 FQGNSA. CDR3 amino acids: CASSLAHPSKTQYF. CDR3 DNA sequence: TGTGCCAGCAGCTTAGCGCATCCGTCAAAGACCCAGTACTTC.